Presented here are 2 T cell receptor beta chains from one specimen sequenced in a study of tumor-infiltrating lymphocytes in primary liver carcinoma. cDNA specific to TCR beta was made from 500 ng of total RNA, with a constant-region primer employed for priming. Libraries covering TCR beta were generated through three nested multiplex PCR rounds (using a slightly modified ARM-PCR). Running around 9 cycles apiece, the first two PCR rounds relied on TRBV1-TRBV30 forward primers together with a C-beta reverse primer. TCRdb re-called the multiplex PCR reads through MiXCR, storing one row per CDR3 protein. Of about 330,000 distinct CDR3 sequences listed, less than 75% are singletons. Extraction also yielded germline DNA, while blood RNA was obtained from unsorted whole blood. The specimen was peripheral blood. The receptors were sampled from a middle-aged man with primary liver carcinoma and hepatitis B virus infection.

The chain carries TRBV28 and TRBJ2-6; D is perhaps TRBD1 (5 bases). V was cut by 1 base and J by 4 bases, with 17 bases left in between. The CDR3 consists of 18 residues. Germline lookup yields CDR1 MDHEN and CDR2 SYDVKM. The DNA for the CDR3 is TGTGCCAGCAGTTTATCCCCAGTATGGGGCAGAGGGGCCAACGTCCTGACTTTC. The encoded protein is CASSLSPVWGRGANVLTF.

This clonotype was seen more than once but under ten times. The CDR3 is CASSDGGDTGELFF. The CDR3, as DNA: TGTGCCAGCAGTGACGGGGGGGACACCGGGGAGCTGTTTTTT. V is TRBV11-1 and J is TRBJ2-2, with 8 bases aligning to TRBD2. V dropped 6 bases and J dropped 3; count of bases not matched to a gene: 3. Germline-derived CDR1 and CDR2 are SGHAT and FQDESV (reference sequence). CDR3 size: 14 residues.